Presented here are 27 T cell receptor beta chains from one specimen sequenced in a study of Ad26.COV2.S vaccination and SARS-CoV-2 variants. Repertoires were generated with immunoSEQ multiplex PCR, while TCRdb's copy carries only in-frame clones and drops some. The profile shows about 330,000 clones, 90% of them singletons. Treatment: 15 to 20 received Ad26.COV2.S at low or high dose, single or two shots; about five received placebo; per-sample allocation not given. The investigators took samples on day 63 after the first vaccine or placebo injection. The sample in question was peripheral blood, obtained in a trial of Ad26.COV2.S vaccine versus placebo. These receptors all come from a person aged 18-65 years who received the Ad26.COV2.S COVID-19 vaccine or a placebo.

The chain combines TRBV3-1 (or the pseudogene TRBV3-2) with TRBJ1-2, with 10 bases aligning to TRBD1. The CDR3 extends over 14 amino acids. J gave up 9 bases and V 4 bases, and 8 bases lay outside the gene matches. From germline, CDR1 is LGHDT and CDR2 YNNKEL (reference sequence). This CDR3 is CASSLGTGVGSYTF. CDR3 sequence (DNA): TGTGCCAGCAGCCTTGGGACAGGGGTTGGTAGCTACACCTTC.

CDR3 protein: CASSLSEGPFLHF. CDR3 nucleotide sequence: TGTGCCAGCAGCTTGAGTGAAGGACCTTTCCTCCACTTT. This rearrangement joins TRBV7-9 to TRBJ1-6, with D unclear. V gave up 3 bases and J gave up 15 bases, with 15 bases separating them. The CDR3 spans 13 residues. Germline CDR1 reads SEHNR; CDR2 reads FQNEAQ (reference sequence). The full variable domain, completed using reference TRBV7-9 and TRBJ1-6, is DTGVSQNPRHKITKRGQNVTFRCDPISEHNRLYWYRQTLGQGPEFLTYFQNEAQLEKSRLLSDRFSAERPKGSFSTLEIQRTEQGDSAMYLCASSLSEGPFLHFGNGTRLTVT.

The chain recombines TRBV6-5 with TRBJ1-2, with TRBD1 as a possible D gene (5 bases). This CDR3 contains 14 residues. CDR1 is MNHEY, CDR2 SVGAGI, per germline. V was trimmed by 0 bases and J by 4 bases, leaving 9 bases between them. In DNA, the CDR3 is TGTGCCAGCAGTTACTCGGAGGGGTTCTATGGCTACACCTTC. Its translation: CASSYSEGFYGYTF.

The chain employs TRBV13 and TRBJ2-7; a possible D gene is TRBD2 (6 bases). V was clipped by 5 bases and J by 0 bases, with 14 bases between them. The CDR3 contains 15 residues. The V gene's germline CDR1 is PRHDT and CDR2 FYEKMQ (reference sequence). The CDR3 DNA reads as TGTGCCAGCAGCACTAGCCAAGCGGGCTCCTACGAGCAGTACTTC. This sequence encodes CASSTSQAGSYEQYF.

The V gene is TRBV24-1, the J gene TRBJ1-6; possible D gene TRBD1, 5 bases. CDR3 length: 16 amino acids. The germline CDR1 and CDR2 sequences are KGHDR and SFDVKD. V was cut by 1 base and J by 7 bases, with 13 bases left in between. This CDR3 is CATSDFVRDFNSPLHF. Written as DNA, the CDR3 is TGTGCCACCAGTGATTTTGTGAGGGACTTCAATTCACCCCTCCACTTT.

The V call is TRBV6-6, the J call TRBJ2-2; D possibly uses TRBD1 or TRBD2 (5 bases each). Germline V gene sequence: CDR1 MNHNY, CDR2 SVGAGI (reference sequence). There are 14 residues in the CDR3. V shed 5 bases and J shed 3 bases, with 10 bases lying between them. The CDR3 nucleotides read TGTGCCAGCAGTCCCGGGGCATACACCGGGGAGCTGTTTTTT. Protein: CASSPGAYTGELFF.

This clone was seen once. J is TRBJ2-1 and V is TRBV25-1, with D perhaps matching TRBD2 (5 bases). CDR3 length equals 12 residues. The V gene's germline CDR1 is MGHDK and CDR2 SYGVNS. The germline V and J ends were trimmed by 9 bases and 11 bases, with 17 bases remaining between them. The CDR3 loop reads CASTGIPRKQFF. The CDR3 bases are TGTGCCAGTACCGGGATCCCCCGGAAGCAGTTCTTC.

DNA of the CDR3: TGTGCCAGCAGCTCAGGGGGGTACGAGCAGTACGTC. This sequence encodes CASSSGGYEQYV. The J gene is TRBJ2-7, the V gene TRBV12-3 or TRBV12-4; TRBD1 might be the D (7 bases). CDR3 length: 12 residues. Trimming removed 6 bases from V and 4 bases from J, with 10 bases in between.

The chain employs TRBV27 and TRBJ2-2; 15 bases map to TRBD2. V was pared by 2 bases and J by 0 bases, with 7 bases of the junction left unmatched. CDR1 is MNHEY and CDR2 is SMNVEV in the germline V gene (reference sequence). This CDR3 contains 20 residues. The CDR3 DNA reads TGTGCCAGCAGTTTAACCCACGGACTAGCGGGAGGGCCGAACACCGGGGAGCTGTTTTTT. Translating gives CASSLTHGLAGGPNTGELFF.

The V gene is TRBV11-1, the J gene TRBJ1-1; no clear D. Germline lookup yields CDR1 SGHAT and CDR2 FQDESV (reference sequence). Trimming left V 4 bases short and J 2 bases short, with 5 bases between. The CDR3 has 12 amino acids. The chain's CDR3 is CASSYANTEAFF. The CDR3, as DNA: TGTGCCAGCAGCTACGCAAACACTGAAGCTTTCTTT.

The CDR3 bases are TGTGCCAGCAGTCTTCCTAGCGGGGGGTCGTACAATGAGCAGTTCTTC. This sequence encodes CASSLPSGGSYNEQFF. The V gene is TRBV27, the J gene TRBJ2-1, with 11 bases lining up with TRBD2. The trim removed 5 bases at V and 4 bases at J, leaving 7 bases unmatched. CDR3 length equals 16 residues. Germline CDR1 and CDR2: MNHEY and SMNVEV (reference sequence).

V usage is TRBV5-1 and J usage is TRBJ2-5, with TRBD2 matching over 13 bases. From germline, CDR1 is SGHRS and CDR2 YFSETQ. There are 17 residues in the CDR3. The junction had 6 bases not matched to a gene; V was cut back by 3 bases and J by 1 base. The CDR3 bases are TGCGCCAGCAGCTCCGGGACTAGCGGGGTTGGCCAAGAGACCCAGTACTTC. Translated, it gives CASSSGTSGVGQETQYF.

This chain joins TRBV7-2 and TRBJ1-1; D unresolved. V gave up 2 bases and J gave up 0 bases, with 19 bases separating them. Germline values: CDR1 SGHTA, CDR2 FQGNSA. CDR3 size: 18 residues. CDR3: CASSLISVGSGVNTEAFF. The CDR3 DNA reads as TGTGCCAGCAGCTTAATCTCCGTGGGGAGCGGCGTGAACACTGAAGCTTTCTTT. Complete variable domain (other parts from reference TRBV7-2 and TRBJ1-1): GAGVSQSPSNKVTEKGKDVELRCDPISGHTALYWYRQSLGQGLEFLIYFQGNSAPDKSGLPSDRFSAERTGGSVSTLTIQRTQQEDSAVYLCASSLISVGSGVNTEAFFGQGTRLTVV.

This chain connects TRBV10-3 to TRBJ2-7; D gene uncertain. This CDR3 comprises 15 residues. Germline CDR1 reads ENHRY; CDR2 reads SYGVKD. The V and J ends lost 5 bases and 0 bases respectively, with 14 bases between them. Here the CDR3 reads CAISSEGSFSYEQYF. CDR3 in DNA: TGTGCCATCAGTAGCGAAGGGTCGTTCTCCTACGAGCAGTACTTC.

The rearrangement uses TRBV4-1 and TRBJ2-4; no definite D call. The CDR3 covers 16 residues. V was clipped by 3 bases and J by 5 bases, with 17 bases between them. CDR1 is MGHRA and CDR2 is YSYEKL in the germline V gene. The CDR3 loop reads CASSHHPLQMQNIQYF. The CDR3 DNA follows: TGCGCCAGCAGCCACCATCCATTACAAATGCAAAACATTCAGTACTTC.

This chain uses TRBV6-5 with TRBJ2-7; D is uncertain. Trimming left V 0 bases short and J 5 bases short, with 8 bases between. Looked up from germline, CDR1 is MNHEY and CDR2 is SVGAGI. The CDR3 has 13 amino acids. CDR3 DNA: TGTGCCAGCAGTTACTCTAGACCAGACGAGCAGTACTTC. Translated, it gives CASSYSRPDEQYF.

The rearrangement joins TRBV4-3 to TRBJ1-2; D remains ambiguous. Looked up from germline, CDR1 is LGHNA and CDR2 is YSLEER. V gave up 1 base and J gave up 7 bases, with 19 bases separating them. The CDR3 is 16 amino acids. The CDR3 here is CASSQADYIGLSGYTF. DNA for the CDR3: TGCGCCAGCAGCCAAGCCGACTACATAGGACTCTCTGGCTACACCTTC.

The V gene is TRBV6-5, the J gene TRBJ2-5; D gene ambiguous. Per germline, CDR1 MNHEY and CDR2 SVGAGI. CDR3 length: 16 residues. Trimming stripped 2 bases from V and 0 bases from J, with 13 bases between. The CDR3 is CASSYGRGKYQETQYF. The CDR3 DNA sequence: TGTGCCAGCAGTTACGGTCGTGGGAAGTACCAAGAGACCCAGTACTTC.

The J gene is TRBJ2-2, the V gene TRBV6-5; D not certain. The CDR3 sequence is 12 residues long. In germline, CDR1 is MNHEY, CDR2 SVGAGI. The ends were cut back, 5 bases at V and 5 bases at J, with 6 bases in the middle. CDR3 sequence: CASSIGTGELFF. The CDR3 nucleotides read TGTGCCAGCAGTATAGGGACCGGGGAGCTGTTTTTT.

The CDR3 nucleotides are TGTGCCAGCAGCCTGATGGGACTGGGGGACAATGAGCAGTTCTTC. This translates into CASSLMGLGDNEQFF. V usage is TRBV9 and J usage is TRBJ2-1; possible D gene TRBD2, 6 bases. The germline V gene encodes CDR1 SGDLS and CDR2 YYNGEE. Trimming pared 4 bases from V and 5 bases from J, leaving 16 bases between. This CDR3 is built from 15 residues.

The gene calls are TRBV27 and TRBJ1-5, with D uncertain. CDR3 length: 13 residues. Germline CDR1 and CDR2: MNHEY and SMNVEV (reference sequence). The V and J ends lost 8 bases and 4 bases respectively, with 12 bases between them. CDR3: CASRRSLNQPQHF. CDR3 DNA: TGTGCCAGCCGTAGGAGTCTTAATCAGCCCCAGCATTTT.

The V and J genes are TRBV6-6 and TRBJ1-1; D remains unclear. The germline gives CDR1 MNHNY, CDR2 SVGAGI (reference sequence). V was trimmed by 2 bases and J by 6 bases, leaving 7 bases between them. CDR3 length: 12 residues. CDR3 nucleotide sequence: TGTGCCAGCAGTTACGAGAGGGCTGAAGCTTTCTTT. Residues: CASSYERAEAFF.

The chain is built from TRBV12-5 and TRBJ2-7; 12 positions match TRBD1. Trimming at V came to 0 bases and at J to 7 bases, leaving 7 bases not matched to a gene. Germline assignment: CDR1 LGHNT and CDR2 FRNRAP. The CDR3 has 16 amino acids. CDR3 coding DNA: TGTGCTAGTGGTTTGGTACAGGGACAGGGGGCGCAGGAGCAGTACTTC. As protein: CASGLVQGQGAQEQYF.

The rearrangement links TRBV7-9 to TRBJ1-3; D is ambiguous. Germline CDR1 is SEHNR and CDR2 is FQNEAQ (reference sequence). Trimming shortened V by 5 bases and J by 2 bases, and 13 bases separated the two germline ends. This CDR3 contains 15 residues. CDR3 in DNA: TGTGCCAGCAGCCCCTGGACGGCCGCTGGAAACACCATATATTTT. Translation: CASSPWTAAGNTIYF.

J is TRBJ2-2 and V is TRBV9; 7 nucleotides align to TRBD2. This CDR3 is 16 amino acids long. The germline gives CDR1 SGDLS, CDR2 YYNGEE. V was pared by 2 bases and J by 3 bases, with 7 bases of the junction left unmatched. The CDR3 region has the DNA TGTGCCAGCAGCGTCGCCGGGACTACCTACACCGGGGAGCTGTTTTTT. Translating it yields CASSVAGTTYTGELFF.

CDR3 loop: CASSLSLTGSYEQYF. CDR3 DNA: TGTGCCAGCTCTCTTTCCCTCACGGGTTCCTACGAGCAGTACTTC. The chain combines TRBV18 with TRBJ2-7; D uncertain. The CDR3 is made up of 15 amino acids. Germline V gene lookup returns CDR1 KGHSH and CDR2 LQKENI. V lost 6 bases and J lost 1, with 16 bases in between.

This chain links TRBV7-8 with TRBJ1-1; 8 nucleotides match TRBD1. The V gene's germline CDR1 is SGHVS and CDR2 FQNEAQ. This CDR3 is built from 14 residues. After removal of 4 bases from V and 4 bases from J, the junction contained 5 bases not matched to a gene. This CDR3 reads CASSSRTGLTEAFF. CDR3 nucleotide sequence: TGTGCCAGCAGCTCCCGGACAGGGCTCACTGAAGCTTTCTTT.